This passage covers 27 T cell receptor beta chains from one sample sequenced in a study of CD8+ T cells in alopecia areata (dated by TCRdb to 2016 to 2019). The protocol used for the library was the immunoSEQ multiplex PCR assay. To provide template for TCR sequencing, every sample had RNA extracted and reverse transcribed into cDNA. Here the immuneACCESS table is served through TCRdb, limited to in-frame sequences with V and J called. Missing clones are a known gap in these copies; in checked studies unresolved V genes cover under half, and the rest lacks a known reason. This sample comprises more than 100,000 clones, less than 70% of them detected only once. The biggest ten clones account for around 8.5% of the sample. Sequencing used CD4+ T cells sorted from blood. The receptor set was obtained from a human donor in good health.

This clone has only one observation. The CDR3 reads CAWSVNAGFPLHF. CDR3 sequence (DNA): TGTGCCTGGAGTGTAAATGCAGGCTTTCCCCTCCACTTT. The J gene is TRBJ1-6, the V gene TRBV30, with D unresolved. V gave up 0 bases and J gave up 13 bases, with 13 bases separating them. The CDR3 spans 13 residues. In germline, CDR1 is GTSNPN, CDR2 SVGIG (reference sequence).

The count of this clone is one. The rearrangement joins TRBV5-1 to TRBJ2-5; the D is unclear. CDR1 is SGHRS, CDR2 YFSETQ, per germline. V was shortened by 7 bases and J by 2 bases, with 12 bases between the two germline ends. This CDR3 has 13 residues. CDR3 sequence: CASQPSLQETQYF. The DNA for the CDR3 is TGCGCCAGCCAACCAAGCCTTCAAGAGACCCAGTACTTC.

This chain joins TRBV7-8 and TRBJ1-6; 8 positions agree with TRBD1. Germline CDR1 SGHVS, CDR2 FQNEAQ. With 3 bases clipped from V and 10 bases from J, the junction kept 5 bases outside the gene matches. The length of the CDR3 is 14 residues. For the CDR3, the DNA is TGTGCCAGCAGCTTGGACAGGGCCGGATCACCCCTCCACTTT. Its protein is CASSLDRAGSPLHF. Based on the CDR3 plus reference TRBV7-8 and TRBJ1-6, the full variable domain is GAGVSQSPRYKVAKRGQDVALRCDPISGHVSLFWYQQALGQGPEFLTYFQNEAQLDKSGLPSDRFFAERPEGSVSTLKIQRTQQEDSAVYLCASSLDRAGSPLHFGNGTRLTVT.

This clone showed up just a few times. The V and J genes are TRBV18 and TRBJ2-7; 8 positions agree with TRBD1. Per the germline V gene, CDR1 is KGHSH and CDR2 is LQKENI. The CDR3 spans 14 residues. V lost 3 bases and J lost 3; bases outside the gene matches: 4. The CDR3 bases are TGTGCCAGCTCACCGGGACAGGAGATCTACGAGCAGTACTTC. Its protein is CASSPGQEIYEQYF.

The chain has TRBV6-6 and TRBJ1-2, with D unresolved. Germline assignment: CDR1 MNHNY and CDR2 SVGAGI (reference sequence). The CDR3 sequence is 13 residues long. The germline V and J ends were trimmed by 2 bases and 2 bases, with 6 bases remaining between them. This CDR3 is CASSYEGNYGYTF. CDR3 in DNA: TGTGCCAGCAGTTACGAGGGAAACTATGGCTACACCTTC.

This sequence joins TRBV29-1 and TRBJ1-1; D possibly corresponds to TRBD1 (5 bases). CDR1 and CDR2 (germline): SQVTM, ANQGSEA. The CDR3 contains 12 residues. V lost 7 bases to trimming and J lost 3 bases, with 12 bases between them. CDR3 nucleotides: TGCAGCGGAGGGACCTTGGACACTGAAGCTTTCTTT. It yields the protein CSGGTLDTEAFF. The variable domain in full, completed from reference TRBV29-1 and TRBJ1-1, reads SAVISQKPSRDICQRGTSLTIQCQVDSQVTMMFWYRQQPGQSLTLIATANQGSEATYESGFVIDKFPISRPNLTFSTLTVSNMSPEDSSIYLCSGGTLDTEAFFGQGTRLTVV.

The chain is built from TRBV6-6 and TRBJ2-3; tentative D call: TRBD2 (7 bases). The CDR3 is 16 residues long. The V end lost 3 bases, the J end lost 0 bases, and 13 bases lay between the germline ends. Germline assignment: CDR1 MNHNY and CDR2 SVGAGI (reference sequence). CDR3 sequence (DNA): TGTGCCAGCAGTTATGCGGGGGCTCAAAGCACAGATACGCAGTATTTT. Translating it yields CASSYAGAQSTDTQYF.

The genes are TRBV7-2 and TRBJ2-5, with D possibly matching TRBD2 (7 bases). The length of the CDR3 is 13 residues. The V end was cut by 5 bases, the J end by 4 bases, with 11 bases between. From germline, CDR1 is SGHTA and CDR2 FQGNSA. CDR3 amino acids: CASSGGGSETQYF. DNA of the CDR3: TGTGCCAGCAGCGGGGGGGGCTCAGAGACCCAGTACTTC.

The V and J genes are TRBV28 and TRBJ2-7; the D is unclear. The germline gives CDR1 MDHEN, CDR2 SYDVKM. CDR3 size: 19 residues. Between the trimmed V and J ends, which lost 3 bases and 0 bases, there was a span of 24 bases. The CDR3 loop reads CASSFTVKPVQFHSYEQYF. The CDR3 DNA sequence: TGTGCCAGCAGTTTCACCGTCAAACCAGTCCAATTTCACTCCTACGAGCAGTACTTC.

The rearrangement joins TRBV29-1 to TRBJ2-5; perhaps TRBD2 as D (6 bases). Germline-derived CDR1 and CDR2 are SQVTM and ANQGSEA. The CDR3 covers 14 residues. V was trimmed by 6 bases and J by 0 bases, leaving 14 bases between them. CDR3 loop: CSVVRGSYQETQYF. DNA of the CDR3: TGCAGCGTCGTGCGGGGCTCGTACCAAGAGACCCAGTACTTC.

The rearrangement links TRBV6-5 to TRBJ1-2; perhaps TRBD1 as D (5 bases). CDR1 and CDR2 from the germline V gene are MNHEY and SVGAGI. V was clipped by 6 bases and J by 8 bases, with 13 bases between them. This CDR3 has 12 amino acids. CDR3 sequence reads: CASRQGPRGYTF. The CDR3 bases are TGTGCCAGCAGGCAGGGCCCGCGGGGCTACACCTTC.

This sequence joins TRBV6-1 and TRBJ2-6; D is uncertain. V was trimmed by 8 bases and J by 2 bases, leaving 10 bases between them. CDR1 MNHNS and CDR2 SASEGT come from the germline V gene. The CDR3 is 14 residues long. The CDR3 loop reads CASGLVAGANVLTF. In DNA, the CDR3 is TGTGCCAGCGGATTGGTGGCTGGGGCCAACGTCCTGACTTTC.

The rearrangement joins TRBV7-2 to TRBJ2-2, with a possible D match to TRBD1 (6 bases). Germline V CDR1 and CDR2: SGHTA, FQGNSA. Trimming stripped 4 bases from V and 4 bases from J, with 10 bases between. The CDR3 is 14 amino acids. The CDR3: CASSYQGSTGELFF. Here the CDR3 DNA reads TGTGCCAGCAGCTATCAGGGGAGCACCGGGGAGCTGTTTTTT.

The chain uses TRBV5-1 and TRBJ2-1; 8 bases match TRBD2. CDR3 size: 16 residues. The trim removed 0 bases at V and 2 bases at J, leaving 4 bases unmatched. Looked up from germline, CDR1 is SGHRS and CDR2 is YFSETQ. For the CDR3, the DNA is TGCGCCAGCAGCTTGGGTAGCGGGGTGCCCTACAATGAGCAGTTCTTC. Amino acid sequence: CASSLGSGVPYNEQFF.

The CDR3: CASSRGQGGGGSGTQYF. The CDR3 region has the DNA TGTGCCAGCAGTCGCGGCCAAGGTGGAGGGGGCTCAGGTACGCAGTATTTT. This rearrangement joins TRBV27 to TRBJ2-3, with TRBD1 as a possible D gene (7 bases). Trimming removed 5 bases at V and 8 bases at J, with 26 bases between. The CDR3 has 17 amino acids. The V gene's germline CDR1 is MNHEY and CDR2 SMNVEV (reference sequence).

In its sample, this clone was seen a few times. The V and J genes are TRBV14 and TRBJ2-3; no clear D. V gave up 0 bases and J gave up 4 bases, with 5 bases separating them. Germline V gives CDR1 SGHDN, CDR2 FVKESK. The CDR3 is 13 residues long. In DNA, the CDR3 is TGTGCCAGCAGCCAAGATTTCCCAGATACGCAGTATTTT. Protein sequence: CASSQDFPDTQYF.

This clone appeared a single time. The V and J genes are TRBV25-1 and TRBJ2-7; 7 positions match TRBD1. The length of the CDR3 is 16 residues. V trimming: 2 bases; J trimming: 6 bases; junction bases outside the gene matches: 13. Germline CDR1 MGHDK, CDR2 SYGVNS. CDR3 coding DNA: TGTGCCAGCAGTGAAAATTTGCGACAGGGATTTGGCGAGCAGTACTTC. The encoded protein is CASSENLRQGFGEQYF.

This clone has a count of ten or more. The chain carries TRBV7-2 and TRBJ1-2; possible D gene TRBD1, 5 bases. CDR1 and CDR2 (germline): SGHTA, FQGNSA. The CDR3 spans 13 residues. V was shortened by 2 bases and J by 3 bases, with 7 bases between the two germline ends. The CDR3 DNA is TGTGCCAGCAGCTTACGACAGCACTATGGCTACACCTTC. Its protein is CASSLRQHYGYTF.

The rearrangement links TRBV28 to TRBJ1-1; D unclear. Germline CDR1 reads MDHEN; CDR2 reads SYDVKM. Trimming took 5 bases from V and 1 from J, leaving 8 bases between them. This CDR3 region has 13 residues. In DNA form, the CDR3 reads TGTGCCAGCAGTAAAATCGGGAACACTGAAGCTTTCTTT. Translating gives CASSKIGNTEAFF.

DNA for the CDR3: TGCAGCGTTGAAAGACAGGGGGAGGATGGCTACACCTTC. Protein: CSVERQGEDGYTF. This chain connects TRBV29-1 to TRBJ1-2, with 9 nucleotides matching TRBD1. The V and J ends lost 2 bases and 6 bases, in that order; junction bases with no gene match: 4. CDR3 length: 13 residues. Germline V CDR1 and CDR2: SQVTM, ANQGSEA.

The rearrangement uses TRBV6-1 and TRBJ1-5, with D hard to call. Germline assignment: CDR1 MNHNS and CDR2 SASEGT. This CDR3 region has 14 residues. Trimming removed 10 bases from V and 0 bases from J, with 13 bases in between. Here the CDR3 reads CATLLVGSNQPQHF. The CDR3 DNA sequence: TGTGCCACTCTCCTGGTGGGTAGCAATCAGCCCCAGCATTTT.

The J gene is TRBJ1-2, the V gene TRBV29-1, with 10 bases that match TRBD1. The CDR3 has 13 amino acids. V dropped 6 bases and J dropped 4; count of bases not matched to a gene: 5. From germline, CDR1 is SQVTM and CDR2 ANQGSEA. The CDR3 reads CSVAGTGVYGYTF. The CDR3, as DNA: TGCAGCGTGGCCGGGACAGGGGTCTATGGCTACACCTTC.

This clone occurred once. The chain recombines TRBV1 with TRBJ2-7; whether TRBD2, the table's D call, matches the DNA was not checked. TRBV1 is shown as a pseudogene. The CDR3 totals 17 residues. The CDR3 DNA follows: TGCACCAGCAGCCCGATCCTCAGCGGGGGACACTCCTACGAGCAGTACTTC. This translates into CTSSPILSGGHSYEQYF.

V is TRBV25-1 and J is TRBJ1-2, with 7 nucleotides matching TRBD1. The CDR3 is 14 residues long. The V gene's germline CDR1 is MGHDK and CDR2 SYGVNS. Trimming removed 6 bases from V and 5 bases from J; junction bases left unmatched: 9. This chain's CDR3 is CASRQDRSPYGYTF. The DNA of the CDR3 is TGTGCCAGCAGACAGGACAGGTCCCCTTATGGCTACACCTTC.

This clone was recorded a few times. The CDR3 sequence: CASSQGGSADTQYF. The CDR3 nucleotides read TGCGCCAGCAGCCAAGGGGGAAGCGCAGATACGCAGTATTTT. The rearrangement joins TRBV4-1 to TRBJ2-3; D remains ambiguous. The germline CDR1 and CDR2 sequences are MGHRA and YSYEKL. The CDR3 is 14 residues long. The V and J ends lost 1 base and 4 bases respectively, with 9 bases between them.

The rearrangement joins TRBV5-1 to TRBJ2-7; D is ambiguous. The CDR3 length is 15 residues. V shed 0 bases and J shed 0 bases, with 10 bases lying between them. Germline V CDR1 and CDR2: SGHRS, YFSETQ. The CDR3, as DNA: TGCGCCAGCAGCTTGGGTGGCTTACCCTCCTACGAGCAGTACTTC. It encodes CASSLGGLPSYEQYF.

V and J are TRBV30 and TRBJ1-6; 7 nucleotides agree with TRBD1. V dropped 4 bases and J dropped 4; count of bases not matched to a gene: 4. This CDR3 has 14 amino acids. Germline CDR1 GTSNPN, CDR2 SVGIG (reference sequence). In DNA, the CDR3 is TGTGCCTGGACACCGGGACAGTATAATTCACCCCTCCACTTT. It yields the protein CAWTPGQYNSPLHF.